The rows below give T cell receptor beta chains drawn from one sample of a study of vaccination and CD4 T cells after COVID-19. Their antigen targets remain unknown. TCRdb analysed the PCR reads with MiXCR anew, one entry per CDR3 protein. The table includes tens of thousands of distinct CDR3 sequences, roughly 40% detected once. The material was CD4+ T cells from blood, cultured in vitro, obtained about 7 months after SARS-CoV-2 vaccination. The receptors originated from a human donor who had recovered from COVID-19. Both conserved end residues are part of each CDR3. D genes are given only for firm matches. A row's size may be missing; if present it is once, few, many or a size class.

j_gene | d_gene | abundance | v_gene | CDR3aa | CDR3nt
TRBJ2-5 | - | - | TRBV7-3 | CASSQYREETQYF | TGTGCCAGCAGCCAATACAGGGAAGAGACCCAGTACTTC
TRBJ1-1 | - | few | TRBV6-1 | CASSEGRSWTEAFF | TGTGCCAGCAGTGAAGGGAGATCTTGGACTGAAGCTTTCTTT
TRBJ2-1 | TRBD2 | - | TRBV12-3/TRBV12-4 | CASSLSGRDGDEQFF | TGTGCCAGCAGTCTTAGCGGGAGGGATGGAGATGAGCAGTTCTTC
TRBJ2-7 | - | - | TRBV6-1 | CASSTTLRSYEQYF | TGTGCCAGCAGCACGACACTCCGCTCCTACGAGCAGTACTTC
TRBJ1-2 | - | few | TRBV27 | CASSPRLSYGYTF | TGTGCCAGCAGTCCCAGGCTTAGCTATGGCTACACCTTC
TRBJ2-7 | TRBD1 | few | TRBV7-2 | CASSLMTTGPYEQYF | TGTGCCAGCAGCTTAATGACGACAGGGCCCTACGAGCAGTACTTC
TRBJ1-6 | - | - | TRBV28 | CASSGSRDNSPLHF | TGTGCCAGCAGCGGTTCCAGGGACAATTCACCCCTCCACTTT
TRBJ2-7 | - | - | TRBV7-8 | CASSLSTWVSPREQYF | TGTGCCAGCAGCTTAAGTACATGGGTGTCCCCCCGGGAGCAGTACTTC
TRBJ2-7 | TRBD1 | few | TRBV20-1 | CSAEGDSHEQYF | TGCAGTGCTGAGGGGGACAGCCACGAGCAGTACTTC
TRBJ2-1 | TRBD2 | - | TRBV7-3 | CASSPGLAVYNEQFF | TGTGCCAGCAGCCCGGGACTAGCGGTATACAATGAGCAGTTCTTC
TRBJ2-7 | TRBD2 | - | TRBV20-1 | CSASRAGTRSYEQYF | TGCAGTGCTTCTAGAGCCGGGACTAGATCATACGAGCAGTACTTC
TRBJ2-1 | TRBD2 | - | TRBV20-1 | CSAGRGGGNNEQFF | TGCAGTGCGGGCCGAGGCGGGGGAAACAATGAGCAGTTCTTC
TRBJ2-7 | TRBD2 | - | TRBV6-1 | CASRLAGNSYEQYF | TGTGCCAGCAGGCTAGCGGGAAACTCCTACGAGCAGTACTTC
TRBJ1-6 | - | few | TRBV20-1 | CSARSGGGNSPLHF | TGCAGTGCTAGATCCGGGGGGGGTAATTCACCCCTCCACTTT
TRBJ2-5 | TRBD1 | - | TRBV19 | CASSRGTESETQCF | TGTGCCAGTAGTAGAGGGACAGAAAGTGAGACCCAGTGCTTC
TRBJ2-7 | TRBD2 | few | TRBV20-1 | CSAPPAGGFFSGEQYF | TGCAGTGCTCCCCCAGCGGGAGGATTCTTTTCGGGCGAGCAGTACTTC